This T cell receptor beta chain is drawn from a study of blood T cell repertoires in COVID-19. Study as a whole: Sources were T cells, B-cell-depleted T cells, or PBMCs; the material itself was cDNA or gDNA.

In the original analysis: Estimation of nucleated cell counts was performed using reference gene primer amplification. Some clones are missing from TCRdb's copy, which holds only in-frame ones; the method was immunoSEQ multiplex PCR. D and trimming were read from the DNA, whereas the V and J calls and clone size are those reported in that table. The data hold about 77,000 clones, with roughly 76% observed a single time. The CDR3 consists of 14 residues. Germline-derived CDR1 and CDR2 are SGHRS and YFSETQ. V shed 4 bases, J shed 8 bases, and the junction held 8 bases outside the gene matches. The TCR sequence derives from a man aged 65-85 years with active or convalescent COVID-19. Sequenced: peripheral blood. The chain is built from TRBV5-1 and TRBJ1-4; 7 bases line up with TRBD1. In nucleotides, the CDR3 is TGCGCCAGCAGCCCGACAGGGTATAAGGAAAAACTGTTTTTT. Protein product: CASSPTGYKEKLFF.